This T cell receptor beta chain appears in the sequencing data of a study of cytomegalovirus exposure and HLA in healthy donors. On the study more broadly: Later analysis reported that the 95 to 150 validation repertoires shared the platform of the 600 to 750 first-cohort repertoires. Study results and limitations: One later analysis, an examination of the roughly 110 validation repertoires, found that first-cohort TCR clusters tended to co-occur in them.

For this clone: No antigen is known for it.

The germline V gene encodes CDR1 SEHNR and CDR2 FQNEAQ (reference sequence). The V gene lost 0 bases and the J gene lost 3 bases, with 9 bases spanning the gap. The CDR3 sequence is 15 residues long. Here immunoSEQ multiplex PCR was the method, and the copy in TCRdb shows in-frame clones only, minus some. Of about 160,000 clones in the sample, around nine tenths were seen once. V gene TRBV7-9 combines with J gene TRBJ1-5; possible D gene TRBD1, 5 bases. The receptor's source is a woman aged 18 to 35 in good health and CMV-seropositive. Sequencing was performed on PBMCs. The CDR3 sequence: CASSLAPRDNQPQHF. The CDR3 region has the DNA TGTGCCAGCAGCTTAGCGCCCAGGGACAATCAGCCCCAGCATTTT.